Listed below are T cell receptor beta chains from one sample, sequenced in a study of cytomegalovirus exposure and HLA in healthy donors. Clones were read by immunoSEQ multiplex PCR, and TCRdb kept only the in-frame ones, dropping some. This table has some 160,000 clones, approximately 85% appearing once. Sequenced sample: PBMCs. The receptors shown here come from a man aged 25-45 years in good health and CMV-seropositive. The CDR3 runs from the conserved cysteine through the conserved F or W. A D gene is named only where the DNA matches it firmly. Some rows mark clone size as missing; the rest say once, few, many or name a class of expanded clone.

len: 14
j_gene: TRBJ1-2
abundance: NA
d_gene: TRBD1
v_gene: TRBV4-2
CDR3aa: CASSQDRQGHGYTF
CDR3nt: TGTGCCAGCAGCCAAGACCGACAGGGACATGGCTACACCTTC

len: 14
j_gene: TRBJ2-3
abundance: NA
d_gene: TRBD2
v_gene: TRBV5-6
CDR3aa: CASSQSGAPNTQYF
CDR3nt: TGTGCCAGCAGCCAAAGCGGGGCCCCGAATACGCAGTATTTT

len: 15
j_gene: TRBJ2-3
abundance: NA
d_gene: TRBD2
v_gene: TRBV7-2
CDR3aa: CASSLVSEAGETQYF
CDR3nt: TGTGCCAGCAGCTTAGTCTCAGAGGCGGGAGAAACGCAGTATTTT

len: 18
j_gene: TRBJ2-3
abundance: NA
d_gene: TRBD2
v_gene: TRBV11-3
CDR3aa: CASSPGTSGRPATDTQYF
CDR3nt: TGTGCCAGCAGCCCCGGGACTAGCGGGAGGCCCGCCACAGATACGCAGTATTTT

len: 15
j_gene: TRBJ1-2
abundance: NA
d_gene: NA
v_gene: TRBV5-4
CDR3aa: CASSLAGDFDYGYTF
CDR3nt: TGTGCCAGCAGCTTGGCCGGGGACTTCGACTATGGCTACACCTTC

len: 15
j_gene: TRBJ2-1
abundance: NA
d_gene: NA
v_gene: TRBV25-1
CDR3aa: CASSESGKGYNEQFF
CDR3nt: TGTGCCAGCAGTGAATCGGGAAAGGGATACAATGAGCAGTTCTTC

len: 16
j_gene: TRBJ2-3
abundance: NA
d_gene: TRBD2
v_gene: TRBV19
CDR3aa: CASRPGLAGGTDTQYF
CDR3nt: TGTGCCAGTAGACCGGGACTAGCGGGAGGAACAGATACGCAGTATTTT

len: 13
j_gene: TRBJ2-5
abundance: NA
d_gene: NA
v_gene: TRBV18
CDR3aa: CASSPGGFETQYF
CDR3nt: TGTGCCAGCTCTCCTGGAGGATTCGAGACCCAGTACTTC

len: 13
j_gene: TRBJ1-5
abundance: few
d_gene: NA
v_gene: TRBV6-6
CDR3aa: CASSYLSNQPQHF
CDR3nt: TGTGCCAGCAGTTATCTGAGCAATCAGCCCCAGCATTTT

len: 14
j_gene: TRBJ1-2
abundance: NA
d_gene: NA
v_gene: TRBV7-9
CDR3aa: CSSSFEDSLYGYTF
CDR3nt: TGTTCCAGCAGCTTTGAGGACAGCCTTTATGGCTACACCTTC

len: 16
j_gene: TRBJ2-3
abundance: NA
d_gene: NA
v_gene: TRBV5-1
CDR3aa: CASSPTSTTSTDTQYF
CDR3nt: TGCGCCAGCAGCCCGACTAGTACCACTAGCACAGATACGCAGTATTTT

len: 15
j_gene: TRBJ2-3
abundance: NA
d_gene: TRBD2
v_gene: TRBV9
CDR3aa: CASSVTSGSADTQYF
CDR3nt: TGTGCCAGCAGCGTGACTAGCGGGAGTGCAGATACGCAGTATTTT

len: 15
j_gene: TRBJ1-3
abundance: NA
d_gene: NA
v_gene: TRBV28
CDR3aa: CASSFQGGSGNTIYF
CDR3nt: TGTGCCAGCAGTTTCCAGGGTGGCTCTGGAAACACCATATATTTT

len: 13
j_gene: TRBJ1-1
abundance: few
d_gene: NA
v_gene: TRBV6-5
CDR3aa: CASSRTMNTEAFF
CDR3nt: TGTGCCAGCAGTAGGACAATGAACACTGAAGCTTTCTTT

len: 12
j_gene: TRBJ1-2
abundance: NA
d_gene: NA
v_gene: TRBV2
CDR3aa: CASTREGYGYTF
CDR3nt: TGTGCCAGCACAAGGGAGGGATACGGCTACACCTTC

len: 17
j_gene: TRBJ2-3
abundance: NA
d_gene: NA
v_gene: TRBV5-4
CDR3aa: CASSLGGPLSSTDTQYF
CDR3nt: TGTGCCAGCAGCTTGGGGGGCCCACTGTCTAGCACAGATACGCAGTATTTT

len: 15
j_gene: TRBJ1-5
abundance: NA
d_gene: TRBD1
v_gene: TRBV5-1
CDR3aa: CASSLGTGRNQPQHF
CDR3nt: TGCGCCAGCAGCTTGGGGACAGGCCGCAATCAGCCCCAGCATTTT

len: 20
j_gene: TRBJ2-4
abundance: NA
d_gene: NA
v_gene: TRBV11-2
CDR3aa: CASSLDWLNSSRVAKNIQYF
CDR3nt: TGTGCCAGCAGCTTAGATTGGTTGAACTCTAGCCGCGTAGCCAAAAACATTCAGTACTTC

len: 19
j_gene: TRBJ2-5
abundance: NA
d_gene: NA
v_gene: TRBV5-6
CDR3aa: CASSLDYRGGWGSQETQYF
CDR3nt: TGTGCCAGCAGCTTGGATTACAGGGGAGGATGGGGATCCCAAGAGACCCAGTACTTC